This T cell receptor beta chain was captured in a study of blood T cell repertoires in COVID-19. In the study overall: From the United States, Italy and Spain came samples of acute and convalescent COVID-19. T cells, B-cell-depleted T cells, or PBMCs provided the cDNA or gDNA that served as material.

In the case of this clone: The same CDR3 arises from other DNA sequences in this sample as well.

The germline gives CDR1 MNHEY, CDR2 SVGAGI. The CDR3 has 15 residues. With V trimmed by 4 bases and J by 4 bases, 6 bases remained unmatched. As processed by the authors: Amplified reference gene primers provided the basis for estimating nucleated cell counts. The data were produced by immunoSEQ multiplex PCR, yet TCRdb's version contains in-frame clones alone and is incomplete. V, J and clone size are those of that table, while D and trimming were read from the DNA. The sample shows just over 250,000 clones, under 90% of them seen only once. Assignments of participants to cohorts depended upon their own reported clinical history.

The clonotype originates from a man aged 25 to 40 with acute COVID-19. The gene calls are TRBV6-5 and TRBJ1-5; 8 nucleotides line up with TRBD1. Sequencing was done on a sample of PBMCs or T cells enriched from blood (not recorded which). CDR3: CASSSLTGGNQPQHF. In nucleotides, the CDR3 is TGTGCCAGCAGTTCTCTAACAGGGGGGAATCAGCCCCAGCATTTT.